These 23 T cell receptor beta chains were all obtained from the same sample, sequenced in a study of shared clonotypes between healthy human individuals. Generated by immunoSEQ multiplex PCR, the TCRdb table keeps only in-frame clones and is missing some. The table records more than 2,000,000 clones, approximately 93% of them present only once. The material sequenced was naive CD4+ T cells from PBMCs. This sample's subset: CD45RA+ positively selected. The origin of the receptors is a young man in good health. Some clones in this sample may be carry-over from other donors' samples.

The rearrangement joins TRBV21-1 to TRBJ2-7; the D call of TRBD2 is as the table states it, not checked on the DNA. TRBV21-1 is a pseudogene. The CDR3 is made up of 16 amino acids. This CDR3 is CASSKAANGGGDEQYF. The DNA for the CDR3 is TGTGCCAGCAGCAAAGCGGCGAACGGTGGAGGAGACGAGCAGTACTTC.

The V gene is TRBV5-1, the J gene TRBJ2-7; TRBD1 or TRBD2 may be the D gene (5 bases each). Looked up from germline, CDR1 is SGHRS and CDR2 is YFSETQ. The CDR3 loop spans 17 amino acids. V was trimmed by 9 bases and J by 12 bases, leaving 37 bases between them. The DNA for the CDR3 is TGCGCCACCCCGGGGCCCTCCCAAGACGGACGAGACTTTCGCCCGTACTTC. It specifies CATPGPSQDGRDFRPYF.

This clone has more than one count but fewer than ten. In the same sample, other DNA sequences code for this CDR3. This rearrangement joins TRBV7-3 to TRBJ1-1, with D unresolved. V was trimmed by 5 bases and J by 0 bases, leaving 7 bases between them. Germline CDR1 reads SGHTA; CDR2 reads FQGTGA. The CDR3 is 13 amino acids. CDR3 protein: CASSPRLNTEAFF. CDR3 nucleotide sequence: TGTGCCAGCAGCCCGCGGTTGAACACTGAAGCTTTCTTT.

This clone has only one observation. V and J are TRBV7-7 and TRBJ2-3; the D gene is possibly TRBD2 (5 bases). The V and J ends lost 2 bases and 2 bases respectively, with 8 bases between them. CDR1 SSHAT and CDR2 FNYEAQ come from the germline V gene (reference sequence). The CDR3 runs 14 residues. The CDR3 loop reads CASSLLGVTDTQYF. The CDR3 DNA reads TGTGCCAGCAGCTTATTGGGAGTCACAGATACGCAGTATTTT. Together with reference TRBV7-7 and TRBJ2-3, the CDR3 gives the full variable domain: GAGVSQSPRYKVTKRGQDVTLRCDPISSHATLYWYQQALGQGPEFLTYFNYEAQPDKSGLPSDRFSAERPEGSISTLTIQRTEQRDSAMYRCASSLLGVTDTQYFGPGTRLTVL.

V usage is TRBV7-8 and J usage is TRBJ1-1; maybe TRBD1 (6 bases). Trimming took 6 bases from V and 3 from J, leaving 17 bases between them. The CDR3 has 15 amino acids. CDR1 is SGHVS and CDR2 is FQNEAQ in the germline V gene. The CDR3 here is CASRPGQTSHTEAFF. The CDR3 nucleotides read TGTGCCAGCAGACCCGGACAGACGTCTCACACTGAAGCTTTCTTT.

The chain carries TRBV6-5 and TRBJ2-2, with D maybe TRBD2 (5 bases). V was cut by 5 bases and J by 4 bases, with 14 bases left in between. Germline V gives CDR1 MNHEY, CDR2 SVGAGI. This CDR3 comprises 15 residues. The CDR3 sequence: CASSPEGRRTGELFF. CDR3 nucleotide sequence: TGTGCCAGCAGTCCCGAGGGTCGACGCACCGGGGAGCTGTTTTTT.

The V gene is TRBV21-1, the J gene TRBJ2-7; the D call in the table, TRBD2, was not verified against the DNA. TRBV21-1 is a documented pseudogene. The CDR3 is 16 amino acids. The CDR3 reads CASSPRGLNLVHEQYF. For the CDR3, the DNA is TGTGCCAGCAGCCCCAGGGGACTAAATTTGGTCCACGAGCAGTACTTC.

The chain combines TRBV7-9 with TRBJ2-2; possible D gene TRBD1, 6 bases. CDR3 length equals 16 residues. Trimming left V 0 bases short and J 4 bases short, with 12 bases between. Germline V gene sequence: CDR1 SEHNR, CDR2 FQNEAQ (reference sequence). The CDR3 region has the DNA TGTGCCAGCAGCTTAGCGTCAGGGGTAGGCACCGGGGAGCTGTTTTTT. Protein sequence: CASSLASGVGTGELFF.

The rearrangement uses TRBV6-1 and TRBJ1-5; no definite D call. This CDR3 is built from 13 residues. The germline V gene encodes CDR1 MNHNS and CDR2 SASEGT. Between the trimmed V and J ends, which lost 1 base and 6 bases, there was a span of 7 bases. CDR3 in amino acids: CASSEGWGQPQHF. The CDR3 coding sequence is TGTGCCAGCAGTGAAGGGTGGGGTCAGCCCCAGCATTTT.

The rearrangement joins TRBV28 to TRBJ1-1; D is unresolved. V lost 2 bases and J lost 1, with 8 bases in between. CDR1 is MDHEN, CDR2 SYDVKM, per germline. The CDR3 length is 14 residues. The CDR3 is CASSLIRANTEAFF. In DNA, the CDR3 is TGTGCCAGCAGTTTAATTAGGGCGAACACTGAAGCTTTCTTT. The full variable domain, in which reference TRBV28 and TRBJ1-1 provide the parts outside the CDR3, is DVKVTQSSRYLVKRTGEKVFLECVQDMDHENMFWYRQDPGLGLRLIYFSYDVKMKEKGDIPEGYSVSREKKERFSLILESASTNQTSMYLCASSLIRANTEAFFGQGTRLTVV.

J is TRBJ1-3 and V is TRBV6-1; D is uncertain. The ends were cut back, 5 bases at V and 4 bases at J, with 9 bases in the middle. Germline-derived CDR1 and CDR2 are MNHNS and SASEGT. The CDR3 consists of 13 residues. The CDR3 DNA reads as TGTGCCAGCAGTTCAGGTTACGGAAACACCATATATTTT. Encoded protein: CASSSGYGNTIYF.

This clone was picked up one time. This specimen includes other DNA sequences encoding the same CDR3. The chain couples TRBV19 to TRBJ1-2; D unresolved. This CDR3 has 12 residues. Germline CDR1 LNHDA, CDR2 SQIVND (reference sequence). The V end lost 6 bases, the J end lost 2 bases, and 7 bases lay between the germline ends. The CDR3 region is CASSRVNYGYTF. The CDR3 nucleotides read TGTGCCAGTAGCCGCGTCAACTATGGCTACACCTTC.

Only a few counts were recorded for this clone. The V call is TRBV5-4, the J call TRBJ2-5; possibly TRBD2 for D (6 bases). This CDR3 contains 14 residues. V was clipped by 4 bases and J by 5 bases, with 15 bases between them. CDR1 and CDR2 from the germline V gene are SGHNT and YYREEE (reference sequence). The CDR3, as DNA: TGTGCCAGCAGCCCGGGACTCAGATGGGAGACCCAGTACTTC. This translates into CASSPGLRWETQYF.

This chain joins TRBV5-4 and TRBJ2-5; D could derive from TRBD1 or TRBD2 (5 bases each). The length of the CDR3 is 16 residues. V lost 0 bases and J 1 base, leaving 13 bases between the germline ends. The V gene's germline CDR1 is SGHNT and CDR2 YYREEE (reference sequence). CDR3 in amino acids: CASSLEGKRAQETQYF. In nucleotides, the CDR3 is TGTGCCAGCAGCTTGGAGGGGAAGAGGGCCCAAGAGACCCAGTACTTC. The full variable domain, rest sourced from reference TRBV5-4 and TRBJ2-5, is ETGVTQSPTHLIKTRGQQVTLRCSSQSGHNTVSWYQQALGQGPQFIFQYYREEENGRGNFPPRFSGLQFPNYSSELNVNALELDDSALYLCASSLEGKRAQETQYFGPGTRLLVL.

The CDR3 sequence is CASSGGGQSRAFF. The CDR3 bases are TGTGCCAGCAGCGGGGGAGGACAGTCGAGGGCTTTCTTT. The V gene is TRBV9, the J gene TRBJ1-1; tentatively, D is TRBD1 (6 bases). The CDR3 has 13 amino acids. Trimming cost V 3 bases and J 11 bases, with 17 bases left between them. The V gene's germline CDR1 is SGDLS and CDR2 YYNGEE.

This chain uses TRBV7-2 with TRBJ1-6; no clear D. This CDR3 comprises 12 residues. V shed 1 base and J shed 12 bases, with 7 bases lying between them. From germline, CDR1 is SGHTA and CDR2 FQGNSA. The CDR3 loop is CASSLGVGPLHF. CDR3 DNA sequence: TGTGCCAGCAGCTTAGGGGTCGGACCCCTCCACTTT.

V gene TRBV19 combines with J gene TRBJ2-7; weak D call: TRBD2 (6 bases). The germline CDR1 and CDR2 sequences are LNHDA and SQIVND (reference sequence). The CDR3 runs to 14 residues. Trimming pared 2 bases from V and 6 bases from J, leaving 14 bases between. For the CDR3, the DNA is TGTGCCAGTAGTATAACGGGAGTCGGGAGCGAGCAGTACTTC. Its translation: CASSITGVGSEQYF. Using reference TRBV19 and TRBJ2-7 for the parts outside the CDR3, the full variable domain is DGGITQSPKYLFRKEGQNVTLSCEQNLNHDAMYWYRQDPGQGLRLIYYSQIVNDFQKGDIAEGYSVSREKKESFPLTVTSAQKNPTAFYLCASSITGVGSEQYFGPGTRLTVT.

V and J are TRBV5-1 and TRBJ1-4, with TRBD1 identical over 9 bases. This CDR3 region has 16 residues. The germline V gene has CDR1 SGHRS and CDR2 YFSETQ. The V segment lost 0 bases and the J segment 8 bases; nucleotides outside the gene matches: 8. CDR3 sequence (DNA): TGCGCCAGCAGCTTGGGACCGGGACAGGGAGGGGAAAAACTGTTTTTT. It translates to CASSLGPGQGGEKLFF.

The chain links TRBV7-9 to TRBJ2-1; 9 bases fit TRBD2. CDR3 length equals 14 residues. CDR1 and CDR2 from the germline V gene are SEHNR and FQNEAQ (reference sequence). Losses at the gene ends were 2 bases for V and 9 bases for J; bases not matched to a gene: 5. For the CDR3, the DNA is TGTGCCAGCAGCTTACTAGCGGGACAAGCTGAGCAGTTCTTC. Protein product: CASSLLAGQAEQFF.

This chain uses TRBV5-1 with TRBJ2-4; 9 bases are a match to TRBD1. With 0 bases clipped from V and 7 bases from J, the junction kept 5 bases outside the gene matches. Per germline, CDR1 SGHRS and CDR2 YFSETQ. The length of the CDR3 is 15 residues. Here the CDR3 DNA reads TGCGCCAGCAGCTTGGAGGGACAGGGTTTGAACATTCAGTACTTC. It codes for CASSLEGQGLNIQYF.

J is TRBJ2-2 and V is TRBV28; the D gene is possibly TRBD2 (6 bases). Germline values: CDR1 MDHEN, CDR2 SYDVKM. Trimming took 11 bases from V and 7 from J, leaving 17 bases between them. The CDR3 spans 13 residues. CDR3 amino acids: CAVVRELGGELFF. CDR3 nucleotides: TGTGCCGTTGTACGGGAGCTGGGCGGGGAGCTGTTTTTT.

The chain has TRBV28 and TRBJ2-7, with 10 bases identical to TRBD1. CDR1 MDHEN and CDR2 SYDVKM come from the germline V gene. The CDR3 loop spans 18 amino acids. V trimming: 6 bases; J trimming: 4 bases; junction bases outside the gene matches: 18. CDR3 bases: TGTGCCAGCAGCCCATCGGGACAGGGGACATCCCGGCCTTACGAGCAGTACTTC. Its protein is CASSPSGQGTSRPYEQYF.

The chain has TRBV2 and TRBJ1-2; D uncertain. Germline CDR1 is SNHLY and CDR2 is FYNNEI. Trimming shortened V by 1 base and J by 8 bases, and 11 bases separated the two germline ends. CDR3 size: 13 residues. The DNA of the CDR3 is TGTGCCAGCAGTGAAGAACACGCGCGAGGCTACACCTTC. Translation gives CASSEEHARGYTF.